The clone carrying this T cell receptor (beta chain) showed up just a few times. These data come from a study of cytomegalovirus exposure and HLA in healthy donors. On the study more broadly: Earlier results showed 90 million to 120 million unique TCR beta sequences derived from 150 million to 200 million T cells. Falling in the Caucasian-associated ancestry cluster were 65% to 90% of under 450 genotyped donors.

Germline V gene data show CDR1 as MNHNY and CDR2 as SVGAGI (reference sequence). Deletions cut 2 bases from V and 3 bases from J, with 10 bases between. This CDR3 contains 14 residues. 60 Vbeta and 13 Jbeta primers were used in PCR. Here immunoSEQ multiplex PCR was the method, and the copy in TCRdb shows in-frame clones only, minus some. The sample has some 99,000 clones; around 86% are singletons. At collection, donors were nominally healthy, but unrecorded immune exposures were probable. The chain couples TRBV6-6 to TRBJ1-1; D is uncertain. This TCR derives from a woman aged 25 to 39 in good health and CMV-seronegative. The source material was PBMCs. The CDR3 DNA is TGTGCCAGCAGTTACGCCGGCGGATACACTGAAGCTTTCTTT. Translation gives CASSYAGGYTEAFF.